The 27 T cell receptor beta chains below come from one sample, sequenced in a study of blood T cells in healthy people across ages. Using a J-beta primer mix together with a sample-barcoded 5' primer, a second PCR was run for roughly 6 to 12 cycles. MiXCR, applied by TCRdb to the 5' RACE reads, yields one record per CDR3 protein. This sample yields hundreds of thousands of distinct CDR3 sequences, of which 58% are seen a single time; around 22% belongs to the top ten. Sequenced input: blood. These TCRs come from a man younger than 40 in good health.

CDR3 loop: CAITSTGPHNAEQFF. CDR3 nucleotide sequence: TGTGCCATCACCTCGACAGGGCCCCATAATGCTGAGCAGTTCTTC. J is TRBJ2-1 and V is TRBV10-3; 7 bases match TRBD1. The trim removed 7 bases at V and 9 bases at J, leaving 15 bases unmatched. This CDR3 contains 15 residues. Germline loops: CDR1 ENHRY, CDR2 SYGVKD.

V gene TRBV11-1 combines with J gene TRBJ2-5; D perhaps matches TRBD2 (5 bases). The DNA end is more similar to TRBJ2-7, so the J call may be wrong. This CDR3 comprises 17 residues. Germline CDR1 reads SGHAT; CDR2 reads FQDESV (reference sequence). The CDR3 is CASSPGSERGKLGEQYF. The CDR3, as DNA: TGTGCCAGCAGCCCCGGTAGCGAAAGAGGCAAGTTGGGCGAGCAGTACTTC.

This clonotype was seen a few times. The chain employs TRBV5-5 and TRBJ2-4; weak D call: TRBD1 (5 bases). The ends were cut back, 4 bases at V and 6 bases at J, with 11 bases in the middle. Looked up from germline, CDR1 is SGHKS and CDR2 is YYEKEE (reference sequence). This CDR3 comprises 13 residues. The CDR3 here is CASSVRQRNIQYF. The DNA for the CDR3 is TGTGCCAGCAGCGTAAGACAGAGAAACATTCAGTACTTC.

This clonotype was counted between two and nine times. This chain joins TRBV10-3 and TRBJ2-3; D may be TRBD1 or TRBD2 (5 bases each). V lost 9 bases and J lost 3, with 16 bases in between. CDR3 length equals 14 residues. The germline gives CDR1 ENHRY, CDR2 SYGVKD. The CDR3 is CAIRQKRETDTQYF. DNA of the CDR3: TGTGCCATACGACAGAAGAGGGAAACAGATACGCAGTATTTT.

The chain links TRBV27 to TRBJ2-1; the match to TRBD2 covers 9 bases. TRBJ2-7 matches the DNA end more closely, so the J call is doubtful. This CDR3 comprises 18 residues. Germline V gene data show CDR1 as MNHEY and CDR2 as SMNVEV (reference sequence). The CDR3 DNA follows: TGTGCCAGCAGTCCCGTAGCGGGAGACTCTCTCTTGTACAATGAGCAGTACTTC. Protein product: CASSPVAGDSLLYNEQYF.

This clonotype was seen a handful of times. The rearrangement joins TRBV28 to TRBJ2-1; D is possibly TRBD2 (5 bases). The CDR3 has 17 amino acids. The germline V gene has CDR1 MDHEN and CDR2 SYDVKM. This chain's CDR3 is CASLAPAPWRTNNEQFF. In nucleotides, the CDR3 is TGTGCATCCCTGGCACCCGCCCCTTGGAGGACCAACAATGAGCAGTTCTTC.

This clonotype was detected only a few times. Written as DNA, the CDR3 is TGTGCCAGCAGCTTAGCTCCCTCAGTAGAGACCCAGTACTTC. Translated, it gives CASSLAPSVETQYF. The chain employs TRBV7-2 and TRBJ2-5; no firm D call. The germline gives CDR1 SGHTA, CDR2 FQGNSA. The CDR3 is 14 residues long. V was cut by 0 bases and J by 4 bases, with 9 bases left in between.

CDR3: CASKSGRSDTQYF. Here the CDR3 DNA reads TGTGCCAGCAAGAGCGGGAGAAGTGATACGCAGTATTTT. The chain recombines TRBV6-1 with TRBJ2-3; 8 bases map to TRBD2. CDR1 MNHNS and CDR2 SASEGT come from the germline V gene. V lost 7 bases to trimming and J lost 6 bases; unmatched junction nucleotides: 6. The CDR3 is 13 amino acids.

The chain joins TRBV7-9 to TRBJ1-5, with 8 bases that match TRBD1. The CDR3 covers 16 residues. The V gene end was trimmed by 3 bases and the J gene end by 8 bases; junction bases not matched to a gene: 12. CDR1 is SEHNR, CDR2 FQNEAQ, per germline (reference sequence). The CDR3 loop is CASSFTGQARAEPQHF. CDR3 sequence (DNA): TGTGCCAGCAGCTTCACGGGACAGGCTCGGGCGGAGCCCCAGCATTTT.

This clonotype was counted only a few times. The gene calls are TRBV7-9 and TRBJ2-5; possibly TRBD1 or TRBD2 for D (5 bases each). Trimming shortened V by 3 bases and J by 2 bases, and 16 bases separated the two germline ends. This CDR3 is 16 amino acids long. Germline CDR1 SEHNR, CDR2 FQNEAQ (reference sequence). CDR3 DNA: TGTGCCAGCAGCTTTTTGGGGGACCTTATTCAAGAGACCCAGTACTTC. The encoded protein is CASSFLGDLIQETQYF. The full variable domain, in which reference TRBV7-9 and TRBJ2-5 provide the parts outside the CDR3, is DTGVSQNPRHKITKRGQNVTFRCDPISEHNRLYWYRQTLGQGPEFLTYFQNEAQLEKSRLLSDRFSAERPKGSFSTLEIQRTEQGDSAMYLCASSFLGDLIQETQYFGPGTRLLVL.

V is TRBV6-5 and J is TRBJ2-5, with a weak D call TRBD2 (5 bases). This CDR3 comprises 15 residues. V lost 6 bases and J 4 bases, leaving 18 bases between the germline ends. Germline CDR1 is MNHEY and CDR2 is SVGAGI. CDR3 protein: CASRRALSTGETQYF. As DNA, the CDR3 is TGTGCCAGCAGGCGGGCCCTTAGTACCGGAGAGACCCAGTACTTC.

The chain combines TRBV29-1 with TRBJ2-5, with a weak D call TRBD1 (6 bases). From germline, CDR1 is SQVTM and CDR2 ANQGSEA. CDR3 length: 14 residues. V was cut by 4 bases and J by 11 bases, with 23 bases left in between. This CDR3 reads CSVAGPPRDNEQYF. CDR3 bases: TGCAGCGTTGCGGGACCTCCGAGGGACAATGAGCAGTACTTC.

The chain recombines TRBV14 with TRBJ1-2, with D uncertain. CDR3 length: 15 residues. Germline CDR1 is SGHDN and CDR2 is FVKESK. V was trimmed by 1 base and J by 6 bases, leaving 15 bases between them. CDR3 coding DNA: TGTGCCAGCAGCCAAGGGGCCCCCCAAAGGAATGGCTACACCTTC. Translation gives CASSQGAPQRNGYTF.

The chain recombines TRBV9 with TRBJ2-3; D possibly corresponds to TRBD2 (7 bases). Between the trimmed V and J ends, which lost 4 bases and 2 bases, there was a span of 14 bases. Germline values: CDR1 SGDLS, CDR2 YYNGEE. This CDR3 is built from 15 residues. CDR3 loop: CASSTSGTTTDTQYF. The CDR3 region has the DNA TGTGCCAGCAGCACCAGCGGGACAACCACAGATACGCAGTATTTT.

The rearrangement links TRBV7-9 to TRBJ2-7; 7 bases agree with TRBD2. Germline CDR1 and CDR2: SEHNR and FQNEAQ (reference sequence). After removal of 5 bases from V and 0 bases from J, the junction contained 10 bases not matched to a gene. The length of the CDR3 is 16 residues. The CDR3 region has the DNA TGTGCCAGCAGCCCAGTCGGGGGGTCGGGCTCCTACGAGCAGTACTTC. Protein sequence: CASSPVGGSGSYEQYF.

The rearrangement joins TRBV5-1 to TRBJ2-2; D not certain. The V and J ends lost 4 bases and 7 bases respectively, with 5 bases between them. The CDR3 totals 11 residues. From germline, CDR1 is SGHRS and CDR2 YFSETQ. Here the CDR3 reads CASSGIGELFF. The CDR3 nucleotides are TGCGCCAGCAGCGGGATCGGGGAGCTGTTTTTT.

CDR3 in amino acids: CASSLAYSGGLQFF. The CDR3 DNA follows: TGTGCCAGCAGCTTAGCTTATTCCGGGGGACTACAGTTCTTC. The chain uses TRBV7-2 and TRBJ2-1, with 7 nucleotides matching TRBD2. CDR3 length equals 14 residues. V gave up 0 bases and J gave up 13 bases; unmatched junction bases: 9. CDR1 is SGHTA, CDR2 FQGNSA, per germline.

J is TRBJ1-1 and V is TRBV29-1, with D possibly TRBD1 on 6 matching bases. Per germline, CDR1 SQVTM and CDR2 ANQGSEA. CDR3 length: 15 amino acids. V was cut by 3 bases and J by 1 base, with 15 bases left in between. The CDR3 sequence: CSVDNPGQRNTEAFF. DNA for the CDR3: TGCAGCGTTGATAACCCCGGACAGCGGAACACTGAAGCTTTCTTT.

To note about this clonotype: A much larger clone sits a single nucleotide away, making a read error possible. The chain carries TRBV10-3 and TRBJ1-2; D gene unclear. The germline gives CDR1 ENHRY, CDR2 SYGVKD. V was shortened by 0 bases and J by 6 bases, with 26 bases between the two germline ends. The CDR3 consists of 19 residues. The CDR3: CAISESEVGQAQPSNGYTF. CDR3 DNA: TGTGCCATCAGTGAGTCGGAGGTGGGCCAGGCCCAACCTTCAAATGGCTACACCTTC.

This clonotype was observed a few times. The V call is TRBV5-1, the J call TRBJ2-1; TRBD1 aligns across 11 bases. The germline CDR1 and CDR2 sequences are SGHRS and YFSETQ. V shed 6 bases and J 6 bases; nucleotides not matched to a gene: 11. This CDR3 is 16 amino acids long. The CDR3: CASTITGTGGINEQFF. In nucleotides, the CDR3 is TGCGCCAGCACCATAACCGGGACAGGGGGTATCAATGAGCAGTTCTTC.

The chain is built from TRBV15 and TRBJ2-1; D unresolved. V was clipped by 0 bases and J by 3 bases, with 9 bases between them. The germline V gene has CDR1 LNHNV and CDR2 YYDKDF (reference sequence). The CDR3 is 15 residues long. CDR3 nucleotides: TGTGCCACCAGCAGAGAGGGGAAAATCTACAATGAGCAGTTCTTC. Translated, it gives CATSREGKIYNEQFF.

This chain joins TRBV11-1 and TRBJ2-5; possibly TRBD2 for D (6 bases). The CDR3 length is 15 residues. Germline assignment: CDR1 SGHAT and CDR2 FQDESV (reference sequence). Trimming removed 7 bases at V and 6 bases at J, with 21 bases between. In DNA, the CDR3 is TGTGCCAGCACCCTAGGGACTGGAGGGGCAAAGACCCAGTACTTC. It translates to CASTLGTGGAKTQYF.

The genes are TRBV6-5 and TRBJ2-7, with D perhaps being TRBD1 or TRBD2 (5 bases each). CDR3 length: 15 amino acids. The germline V and J ends were trimmed by 2 bases and 9 bases, with 20 bases remaining between them. Looked up from germline, CDR1 is MNHEY and CDR2 is SVGAGI. CDR3 region: CASSYAGTGPSMQYF. The CDR3 DNA reads as TGTGCCAGCAGTTACGCAGGGACCGGGCCTAGTATGCAGTACTTC.

This clonotype was found a few times. V and J are TRBV7-2 and TRBJ1-5; D gene uncertain. The germline gives CDR1 SGHTA, CDR2 FQGNSA. Trimming stripped 5 bases from V and 4 bases from J, with 9 bases between. CDR3 length equals 13 residues. CDR3: CASSRDWNQPQHF. The DNA for the CDR3 is TGTGCCAGCAGCCGGGATTGGAATCAGCCCCAGCATTTT.

This clonotype was seen a handful of times. The chain joins TRBV10-3 to TRBJ2-6; D call uncertain. The CDR3 consists of 13 residues. Germline V CDR1 and CDR2: ENHRY, SYGVKD. CDR3 amino acids: CALGASGANVLTF. The CDR3 DNA follows: TGTGCTTTGGGCGCTTCTGGGGCCAACGTCCTGACTTTC.

This clonotype was picked up a small number of times. V is TRBV5-1 and J is TRBJ2-4; TRBD2 matches 7 bases. J was trimmed by 13 bases and V by 4 bases; bases with no gene match: 11. Germline-derived CDR1 and CDR2 are SGHRS and YFSETQ. The CDR3 is 13 residues long. The CDR3 spells CASSRGLGSEQYF. The CDR3 region has the DNA TGCGCCAGCAGCCGAGGACTAGGGAGTGAGCAGTACTTC.

The table lists this clonotype with a few counts. V usage is TRBV3-1 and J usage is TRBJ2-1, with 12 bases lining up with TRBD2. The J segment lost 9 bases and the V segment lost 2 bases, leaving 8 bases of the junction unmatched. Germline CDR1 and CDR2: LGHDT and YNNKEL (reference sequence). The CDR3 covers 16 residues. CDR3 residues: CASSQRRTSGVGEQFF. DNA of the CDR3: TGTGCCAGCAGCCAACGCAGGACTAGCGGGGTAGGTGAGCAGTTCTTC.